The 31 T cell receptor beta chains given below trace back to one sample, sequenced in a study of chemoradiotherapy in HPV16-positive cancers. Assay used: immunoSEQ multiplex PCR; TCRdb lists only in-frame clones, some missing. This table has approximately 7,700 clones, around nine tenths appearing once. The sample was tumor tissue, taken from a patient who underwent chemoradiotherapy. The receptors originated from a human donor with HPV-associated anogenital cancer.

This clone appeared once. The chain carries TRBV5-1 and TRBJ2-2; D is uncertain. Trimming removed 2 bases at V and 6 bases at J, with 2 bases between. Germline V lookup: CDR1 SGHRS, CDR2 YFSETQ. The CDR3 covers 11 residues. CDR3 residues: CASSFAGELFF. CDR3 DNA sequence: TGCGCCAGCAGCTTTGCCGGGGAGCTGTTTTTT.

This sequence joins TRBV10-3 and TRBJ1-2, with D possibly being TRBD1 (5 bases). The CDR3 is made up of 14 amino acids. V gave up 5 bases and J gave up 2 bases, with 12 bases separating them. The V gene's germline CDR1 is ENHRY and CDR2 SYGVKD. The CDR3 bases are TGTGCCATCAGTCGGGGGGTGGGGAACTATGGCTACACCTTC. Amino acid sequence: CAISRGVGNYGYTF.

This clone was counted between two and nine times. J is TRBJ1-1 and V is TRBV21-1; no DNA check was done on the table's D call, TRBD1. TRBV21-1 is annotated as a pseudogene. The CDR3 loop spans 16 amino acids. The CDR3 DNA is TGTGCCAGCAGCAGGGGGGACAGGGTAATGTTTGGGGAAGCTTTCTTT. This sequence encodes CASSRGDRVMFGEAFF.

The J gene is TRBJ1-5, the V gene TRBV6-5, with a tentative D call TRBD1 (5 bases). Germline values: CDR1 MNHEY, CDR2 SVGAGI. The CDR3 has 15 residues. V was cut by 0 bases and J by 6 bases, with 12 bases left in between. Written as DNA, the CDR3 is TGTGCCAGCAGTTACTCCGGGGGAAGAGGTCAGCCCCAGCATTTT. Translating gives CASSYSGGRGQPQHF.

This chain joins TRBV6-5 and TRBJ1-2, with TRBD1 identical over 9 bases. The length of the CDR3 is 15 residues. Germline CDR1 is MNHEY and CDR2 is SVGAGI. V trimming: 8 bases; J trimming: 3 bases; junction bases outside the gene matches: 10. The DNA for the CDR3 is TGTGCCAGCGGCAGGGACAGGGAAAATTACTATGGCTACACCTTC. Translation: CASGRDRENYYGYTF.

This sequence joins TRBV30 and TRBJ1-1; D might be TRBD1 (6 bases). There are 14 residues in the CDR3. Germline V lookup: CDR1 GTSNPN, CDR2 SVGIG (reference sequence). The germline V and J ends were trimmed by 4 bases and 0 bases, with 12 bases remaining between them. CDR3 sequence (DNA): TGTGCCTGGAATGGGGGGCAGGTGAACACTGAAGCTTTCTTT. Translating it yields CAWNGGQVNTEAFF.

This chain's CDR3 is CASSDRARGVYGYTF. The CDR3 nucleotides read TGTGCCAGCAGCGACCGGGCTCGGGGGGTCTATGGCTACACCTTC. The genes are TRBV5-4 and TRBJ1-2, with TRBD1 as a possible D gene (5 bases). The CDR3 has 15 amino acids. From germline, CDR1 is SGHNT and CDR2 YYREEE (reference sequence). Trimming pared 4 bases from V and 4 bases from J, leaving 17 bases between.

The chain recombines TRBV5-8 with TRBJ2-5; weak D call: TRBD1 (5 bases). Trimming pared 4 bases from V and 5 bases from J, leaving 21 bases between. The germline CDR1 and CDR2 sequences are SGHTS and YDEGEE. CDR3 length: 16 amino acids. CDR3: CASSPWATTGLETQYF. CDR3 nucleotide sequence: TGTGCCAGCAGCCCCTGGGCCACCACAGGTCTCGAGACCCAGTACTTC.

This clone has just a few counts. This chain uses TRBV6-6 with TRBJ2-1; 11 bases map to TRBD2. Germline-derived CDR1 and CDR2 are MNHNY and SVGAGI (reference sequence). This CDR3 spans 15 amino acids. Losses at the gene ends were 7 bases for V and 2 bases for J; bases not matched to a gene: 4. CDR3 coding DNA: TGTGCCAGCATATATAGCGGGGGGGCCTACAATGAGCAGTTCTTC. Protein: CASIYSGGAYNEQFF.

The genes are TRBV11-2 and TRBJ1-2; the D gene is possibly TRBD1 (5 bases). Germline V gives CDR1 SGHAT, CDR2 FQNNGV. CDR3 length equals 14 residues. Trimming cost V 1 base and J 4 bases, with 10 bases left between them. The CDR3 spells CASSLGGIRYGYTF. As DNA, the CDR3 is TGTGCCAGCAGCTTAGGGGGGATACGCTATGGCTACACCTTC.

The V gene is TRBV7-2, the J gene TRBJ1-2, with a tentative D call TRBD1 (6 bases). This CDR3 is 15 amino acids long. Deletions cut 1 base from V and 4 bases from J, with 13 bases between. Germline V gene sequence: CDR1 SGHTA, CDR2 FQGNSA. CDR3 bases: TGTGCCAGCAGCTTAGGGGGAGGGGGATCCTATGGCTACACCTTC. Amino acid sequence: CASSLGGGGSYGYTF.

This chain links TRBV4-1 with TRBJ1-4; unclear D gene. This CDR3 comprises 17 residues. V was pared by 5 bases and J by 5 bases, with 21 bases between. Germline V CDR1 and CDR2: MGHRA, YSYEKL. The CDR3 protein is CASSSGGFILHNEKLFF. The CDR3 bases are TGCGCCAGCAGCTCAGGCGGCTTTATACTGCACAATGAAAAACTGTTTTTT.

The rearrangement uses TRBV28 and TRBJ2-3; 10 bases map to TRBD1. The germline V gene encodes CDR1 MDHEN and CDR2 SYDVKM. This CDR3 region has 16 residues. Unmatched junction bases numbered 8, after V lost 2 bases and J lost 6 bases. The CDR3 coding sequence is TGTGCCAGCAGTTTAACACTGGGACAGGGGAAGGATACGCAGTATTTT. The encoded protein is CASSLTLGQGKDTQYF. Looking up the rest from reference TRBV28 and TRBJ2-3 gives the full variable domain: DVKVTQSSRYLVKRTGEKVFLECVQDMDHENMFWYRQDPGLGLRLIYFSYDVKMKEKGDIPEGYSVSREKKERFSLILESASTNQTSMYLCASSLTLGQGKDTQYFGPGTRLTVL.

V and J are TRBV5-1 and TRBJ2-1; TRBD2 agrees at 13 bases. The CDR3 length is 16 residues. Per germline, CDR1 SGHRS and CDR2 YFSETQ. J gave up 8 bases and V 4 bases, and 9 bases lay outside the gene matches. The CDR3 sequence: CASSQGLAGVKDEQFF. The CDR3 DNA follows: TGCGCCAGCAGCCAAGGACTAGCGGGAGTCAAAGATGAGCAGTTCTTC.

This chain joins TRBV5-6 and TRBJ1-1; D unresolved. CDR3 length: 16 amino acids. The V gene's germline CDR1 is SGHDT and CDR2 YYEEEE. V was trimmed by 3 bases and J by 4 bases, leaving 19 bases between them. In DNA, the CDR3 is TGTGCCAGCAGCTCCGAGGGTAGTGGGCTTGGCACTGAAGCTTTCTTT. It translates to CASSSEGSGLGTEAFF.

The V and J genes are TRBV29-1 and TRBJ1-1; D call uncertain. The germline V and J ends were trimmed by 6 bases and 5 bases, with 10 bases remaining between them. Germline CDR1 is SQVTM and CDR2 is ANQGSEA. The CDR3 spans 11 residues. CDR3 loop: CSVRTETEAFF. In DNA, the CDR3 is TGCAGCGTCCGGACTGAGACTGAAGCTTTCTTT.

The rearrangement links TRBV2 to TRBJ1-4; possible D gene TRBD1, 6 bases. In germline, CDR1 is SNHLY, CDR2 FYNNEI. This CDR3 contains 15 residues. The ends were cut back, 11 bases at V and 8 bases at J, with 24 bases in the middle. CDR3 amino acids: CAGKGRGDLDEKLFF. CDR3 DNA: TGTGCCGGAAAGGGCAGGGGTGATTTAGACGAAAAACTGTTTTTT.

The V and J genes are TRBV30 and TRBJ2-3; D is unresolved. Germline V gene lookup returns CDR1 GTSNPN and CDR2 SVGIG (reference sequence). The CDR3 is 13 residues long. V lost 1 base and J lost 3, with 8 bases in between. The CDR3 nucleotides are TGTGCCTGGAGTGGGGCAGGTACAGATACGCAGTATTTT. This gives the protein CAWSGAGTDTQYF.

The chain joins TRBV7-9 to TRBJ1-3; TRBD1 is a possible D gene (6 bases). V was shortened by 0 bases and J by 6 bases, with 15 bases between the two germline ends. This CDR3 region has 16 residues. Germline V gene lookup returns CDR1 SEHNR and CDR2 FQNEAQ (reference sequence). CDR3 sequence: CASSLATLGGVNTIYF. Written as DNA, the CDR3 is TGTGCCAGCAGCTTAGCTACTCTCGGGGGCGTAAACACCATATATTTT.

The table lists this clone with a few counts. The chain uses TRBV4-2 and TRBJ2-7, with D possibly matching TRBD1 (6 bases). V gave up 4 bases and J gave up 3 bases, with 13 bases separating them. Germline V gives CDR1 LGHNA, CDR2 YNFKEQ. The CDR3 has 14 residues. CDR3 sequence: CASSRIQGDYEQYF. As DNA, the CDR3 is TGTGCCAGCAGCCGAATACAGGGCGACTACGAGCAGTACTTC.

In its sample, this clone was seen once. This chain links TRBV10-1 with TRBJ2-1; TRBD2 agrees at 8 bases. Germline V gives CDR1 WNHNN, CDR2 SYGVQD (reference sequence). The J segment lost 6 bases and the V segment lost 6 bases, leaving 10 bases of the junction unmatched. This CDR3 comprises 15 residues. CDR3 region: CASSPAGGGINEQFF. CDR3 coding DNA: TGCGCCAGCAGCCCCGCTGGCGGGGGGATCAATGAGCAGTTCTTC.

In its sample, this clone was seen once. The chain joins TRBV5-1 to TRBJ2-5, with TRBD2 matching 7 bases. Trimming at V came to 4 bases and at J to 4 bases, leaving 7 bases not matched to a gene. The CDR3 totals 14 residues. The germline CDR1 and CDR2 sequences are SGHRS and YFSETQ. The CDR3 is CASSVTSARETQYF. CDR3 sequence (DNA): TGCGCCAGCAGCGTAACTAGCGCCAGAGAGACCCAGTACTTC.

This rearrangement joins TRBV29-1 to TRBJ2-5, with 8 bases that match TRBD2. Looked up from germline, CDR1 is SQVTM and CDR2 is ANQGSEA. The CDR3 contains 14 residues. Trimming cost V 5 bases and J 5 bases; bases outside gene matches: 10. This CDR3 reads CSVLSGSKGETQYF. The CDR3 nucleotides read TGCAGCGTTCTAAGCGGGAGTAAAGGGGAGACCCAGTACTTC.

The V and J genes are TRBV7-3 and TRBJ2-7; 10 bases map to TRBD2. V gave up 5 bases and J gave up 0 bases; unmatched junction bases: 4. The CDR3 runs to 15 residues. Germline values: CDR1 SGHTA, CDR2 FQGTGA. The CDR3 is CASSESGRASYEQYF. The CDR3 DNA sequence: TGTGCCAGCAGCGAGAGCGGGAGGGCCTCCTACGAGCAGTACTTC.

The rearrangement links TRBV7-2 to TRBJ1-5, with TRBD1 matching 7 bases. There are 15 residues in the CDR3. CDR1 is SGHTA and CDR2 is FQGNSA in the germline V gene. After removal of 5 bases from V and 3 bases from J, the junction contained 7 bases not matched to a gene. The chain's CDR3 is CASSPWTGNNQPQHF. The CDR3 DNA reads as TGTGCCAGCAGCCCTTGGACAGGTAACAATCAGCCCCAGCATTTT.

This chain joins TRBV28 and TRBJ1-1, with D maybe TRBD1 (5 bases). The V gene's germline CDR1 is MDHEN and CDR2 SYDVKM. CDR3 size: 14 residues. V was clipped by 3 bases and J by 5 bases, with 13 bases between them. The CDR3 coding sequence is TGTGCCAGCAGTTTCGCGGGGCCCGAGACTGAAGCTTTCTTT. It specifies CASSFAGPETEAFF.

The chain couples TRBV7-9 to TRBJ1-4, with 7 bases fitting TRBD1. After removal of 5 bases from V and 3 bases from J, the junction contained 6 bases not matched to a gene. CDR3 length: 15 amino acids. Germline values: CDR1 SEHNR, CDR2 FQNEAQ (reference sequence). The CDR3 is CASSPNRGPNEKLFF. CDR3 sequence (DNA): TGTGCCAGCAGCCCGAACAGGGGTCCTAATGAAAAACTGTTTTTT.

This clone occurred a few times. The V and J genes are TRBV6-5 and TRBJ1-1, with D unclear. The CDR3 runs to 15 residues. The V end was cut by 0 bases, the J end by 0 bases, with 8 bases between. Per the germline V gene, CDR1 is MNHEY and CDR2 is SVGAGI. The CDR3 bases are TGTGCCAGCAGTTACTCGAGCGGGGTGAACACTGAAGCTTTCTTT. This translates into CASSYSSGVNTEAFF.

This clone was counted a few times. V usage is TRBV12-5 and J usage is TRBJ2-2; unclear D gene. Germline values: CDR1 LGHNT, CDR2 FRNRAP. The CDR3 has 14 amino acids. The V end was cut by 0 bases, the J end by 3 bases, with 5 bases between. CDR3 region: CASGLVRDTGELFF. Here the CDR3 DNA reads TGTGCTAGTGGTTTGGTACGCGACACCGGGGAGCTGTTTTTT. Variable domain in full (rest from reference TRBV12-5 and TRBJ2-2): DARVTQTPRHKVTEMGQEVTMRCQPILGHNTVFWYRQTMMQGLELLAYFRNRAPLDDSGMPKDRFSAEMPDATLATLKIQPSEPRDSAVYFCASGLVRDTGELFFGEGSRLTVL.

The chain recombines TRBV5-1 with TRBJ2-7; D remains ambiguous. The V gene's germline CDR1 is SGHRS and CDR2 YFSETQ. The CDR3 runs 13 residues. The V end lost 1 base, the J end lost 3 bases, and 8 bases lay between the germline ends. The CDR3 loop reads CASSLSTGYEQYV. The CDR3 nucleotides read TGCGCCAGCAGCTTGAGCACCGGCTACGAGCAGTACGTC.

This chain joins TRBV15 and TRBJ1-1, with a weak D call TRBD1 (5 bases). Germline assignment: CDR1 LNHNV and CDR2 YYDKDF (reference sequence). Trimming took 5 bases from V and 2 from J, leaving 15 bases between them. The CDR3 has 15 amino acids. CDR3 in DNA: TGTGCCACCAGCCCTAGAGGGGCCTCTAACACTGAAGCTTTCTTT. Encoded protein: CATSPRGASNTEAFF.